This T cell receptor beta chain was recorded in a study of CD8+ T cells in alopecia areata. After isolation, RNA underwent reverse transcription to generate cDNA as the sequencing template. Some clones are missing from TCRdb's copy, which holds only in-frame ones; the method was immunoSEQ multiplex PCR. The sample carries about 270,000 clones, 45% to 70% recorded once. Trimming removed 4 bases from V and 1 base from J, with 11 bases in between. Germline-derived CDR1 and CDR2 are MNHEY and SMNVEV (reference sequence). This CDR3 spans 14 amino acids. Regarding treatment: oral pan-JAK inhibitor, 5-10 mg twice daily.

This receptor was taken from a human donor with alopecia areata. The sample was CD4+ T cells sorted from blood, taken between weeks 51 and 54, from a patient treated with tofacitinib. This chain uses TRBV27 with TRBJ2-7; D may be TRBD2 (6 bases). CDR3 region: CASSSRGGSYEQYF. The CDR3 DNA follows: TGTGCCAGCAGTTCACGTGGGGGGTCCTACGAGCAGTACTTC.